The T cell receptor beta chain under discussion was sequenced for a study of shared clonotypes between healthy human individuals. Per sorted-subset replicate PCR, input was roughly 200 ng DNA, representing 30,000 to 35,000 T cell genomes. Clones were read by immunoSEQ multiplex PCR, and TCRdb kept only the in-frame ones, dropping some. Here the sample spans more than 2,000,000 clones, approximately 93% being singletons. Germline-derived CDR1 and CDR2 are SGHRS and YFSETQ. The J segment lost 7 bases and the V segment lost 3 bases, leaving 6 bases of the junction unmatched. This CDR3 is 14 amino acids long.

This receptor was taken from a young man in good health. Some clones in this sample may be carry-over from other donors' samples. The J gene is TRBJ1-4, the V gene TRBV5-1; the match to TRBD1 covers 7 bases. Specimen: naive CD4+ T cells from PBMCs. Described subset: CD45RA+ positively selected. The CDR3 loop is CASSSDRESEKLFF. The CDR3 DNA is TGCGCCAGCAGCTCCGACAGGGAATCTGAAAAACTGTTTTTT.